This T cell receptor (beta chain) was documented in a study of blood T cells in healthy people across ages. The second PCR ran about 6 to 11 cycles with a sample-barcoded 5' primer and J-beta primers. MiXCR, run by TCRdb on the 5' RACE reads, gives a single entry per CDR3 protein. The sample carries about 940,000 distinct CDR3 sequences, roughly 52% recorded once. The CDR3 is made up of 19 amino acids. Germline CDR1 LGHNA, CDR2 YNFKEQ. Sequencing was carried out using blood. The source is a man aged 30-40 years in good health. The V gene is TRBV4-2, the J gene TRBJ2-1; 14 positions agree with TRBD2. The end of the DNA fits TRBJ2-7 better, so the J call may be wrong. The CDR3 is CASSQLLGTSGRAYNEQYF. DNA for the CDR3: TGTGCCAGCAGCCAGCTGCTCGGGACTAGCGGGAGAGCCTACAATGAGCAGTACTTC.